The 21 T cell receptor beta chains below come from one sample, sequenced in a study of cytomegalovirus exposure and HLA in healthy donors. Assay: immunoSEQ multiplex PCR; the TCRdb copy retains only in-frame clones and omits some. The sample holds over 200,000 clones, around 87% seen once. Specimen: PBMCs. These receptor sequences come from a woman between 18 and 29 years old in good health and CMV-seropositive.

The CDR3: CASSFGPRDQPQHF. The CDR3 region has the DNA TGCGCCAGCAGCTTTGGCCCCAGGGATCAGCCCCAGCATTTT. The V call is TRBV5-1, the J call TRBJ1-5; tentatively, D is TRBD1 (5 bases). The CDR3 runs 14 residues. Germline V gene sequence: CDR1 SGHRS, CDR2 YFSETQ. Trimming cost V 2 bases and J 5 bases, with 11 bases left between them.

This chain connects TRBV4-1 to TRBJ2-2; 7 nucleotides match TRBD1. The CDR3 contains 16 residues. After removal of 3 bases from V and 2 bases from J, the junction contained 6 bases not matched to a gene. Germline lookup yields CDR1 MGHRA and CDR2 YSYEKL. CDR3 loop: CASSHYRGGNTGELFF. CDR3 bases: TGCGCCAGCAGCCATTACAGGGGCGGAAACACCGGGGAGCTGTTTTTT.

This clone was seen just once. The rearrangement uses TRBV27 and TRBJ2-7; 7 bases match TRBD1. The ends lost 2 bases at V and 3 bases at J; junction bases unmatched: 1. This CDR3 is built from 13 residues. Germline V lookup: CDR1 MNHEY, CDR2 SMNVEV (reference sequence). CDR3: CASSLRGHYEQYF. The CDR3 DNA is TGTGCCAGCAGTTTAAGGGGGCACTACGAGCAGTACTTC.

The rearrangement links TRBV27 to TRBJ2-1; tentative D call: TRBD1 (6 bases). Deletions cut 5 bases from V and 5 bases from J, with 16 bases between. There are 15 residues in the CDR3. CDR1 and CDR2 (germline): MNHEY, SMNVEV (reference sequence). CDR3 in amino acids: CASSPRARDNNEQFF. The DNA for the CDR3 is TGTGCCAGCAGTCCTCGAGCTAGGGACAACAATGAGCAGTTCTTC.

J is TRBJ2-1 and V is TRBV5-6; TRBD2 matches at 8 bases. CDR1 SGHDT and CDR2 YYEEEE come from the germline V gene. With 0 bases clipped from V and 7 bases from J, the junction kept 6 bases outside the gene matches. The CDR3 runs 15 residues. The CDR3 reads CASSLDGRARNEQFF. Written as DNA, the CDR3 is TGTGCCAGCAGCTTGGACGGGAGGGCCCGGAATGAGCAGTTCTTC. Using reference TRBV5-6 and TRBJ2-1 for the parts outside the CDR3, the full variable domain is DAGVTQSPTHLIKTRGQQVTLRCSPKSGHDTVSWYQQALGQGPQFIFQYYEEEERQRGNFPDRFSGHQFPNYSSELNVNALLLGDSALYLCASSLDGRARNEQFFGPGTRLTVL.

This chain joins TRBV18 and TRBJ2-7; TRBD1 agrees at 8 bases. This CDR3 region has 14 residues. In germline, CDR1 is KGHSH, CDR2 LQKENI. J was trimmed by 2 bases and V by 4 bases; bases with no gene match: 4. The DNA of the CDR3 is TGTGCCAGCTCACGCGGACAGGGAGCCTACGAGCAGTACTTC. It codes for CASSRGQGAYEQYF.

The chain joins TRBV7-9 to TRBJ2-7, with D tentatively TRBD1 (6 bases). This CDR3 is built from 18 residues. V shed 3 bases and J shed 2 bases, with 23 bases lying between them. Germline CDR1 is SEHNR and CDR2 is FQNEAQ (reference sequence). Written as DNA, the CDR3 is TGTGCCAGCAGCTTTCTTTTGGTTGGGACACCCCAGGCCTACGAGCAGTACTTC. Residues: CASSFLLVGTPQAYEQYF. Drawing the rest from reference TRBV7-9 and TRBJ2-7, the complete variable domain is DTGVSQNPRHKITKRGQNVTFRCDPISEHNRLYWYRQTLGQGPEFLTYFQNEAQLEKSRLLSDRFSAERPKGSFSTLEIQRTEQGDSAMYLCASSFLLVGTPQAYEQYFGPGTRLTVT.

The chain employs TRBV7-9 and TRBJ2-7; 7 positions match TRBD1. Germline V gene data show CDR1 as SEHNR and CDR2 as FQNEAQ (reference sequence). V was clipped by 1 base and J by 1 base; unmatched bases: 4. The CDR3 totals 15 residues. This CDR3 is CASSLGQGLSYEQYF. The DNA of the CDR3 is TGTGCCAGCAGCTTAGGACAGGGCCTATCCTACGAGCAGTACTTC.

J is TRBJ1-4 and V is TRBV9, with D tentatively TRBD1 (5 bases). The CDR3 spans 14 residues. The V end was cut by 3 bases, the J end by 2 bases, with 8 bases between. Germline V lookup: CDR1 SGDLS, CDR2 YYNGEE. The chain's CDR3 is CASSARVTNEKLFF. The CDR3 bases are TGTGCCAGCAGCGCCAGGGTGACTAATGAAAAACTGTTTTTT.

In this sample, this clone turned up a few times. The chain is built from TRBV30 and TRBJ2-7; D uncertain. From germline, CDR1 is GTSNPN and CDR2 SVGIG (reference sequence). This CDR3 contains 13 residues. Trimming removed 2 bases from V and 2 bases from J, with 10 bases in between. CDR3 nucleotide sequence: TGTGCCTGGAGTAGAAGAAGCCCCTACGAGCAGTACTTC. It encodes CAWSRRSPYEQYF.

The chain recombines TRBV10-2 with TRBJ2-5; 8 bases match TRBD1. Germline V lookup: CDR1 WSHSY, CDR2 SAAADI. The CDR3 has 13 residues. V shed 4 bases, J shed 7 bases, and the junction held 5 bases outside the gene matches. The CDR3, as DNA: TGCGCCAGCAGTGGACAGGGGCTGGGGACCCAGTACTTC. Residues: CASSGQGLGTQYF.

The rearrangement links TRBV14 to TRBJ2-3, with D uncertain. The CDR3 totals 13 residues. V shed 1 base and J shed 3 bases, with 5 bases lying between them. The germline CDR1 and CDR2 sequences are SGHDN and FVKESK. Here the CDR3 DNA reads TGTGCCAGCAGCCAAGGGCTTACAGATACGCAGTATTTT. Translated, it gives CASSQGLTDTQYF. The variable domain in full, with the rest retrieved from reference TRBV14 and TRBJ2-3, is EAGVTQFPSHSVIEKGQTVTLRCDPISGHDNLYWYRRVMGKEIKFLLHFVKESKQDESGMPNNRFLAERTGGTYSTLKVQPAELEDSGVYFCASSQGLTDTQYFGPGTRLTVL.

The chain couples TRBV28 to TRBJ2-2; 8 bases fit TRBD1. The CDR3 length is 16 residues. V shed 5 bases and J 7 bases; nucleotides not matched to a gene: 12. The germline gives CDR1 MDHEN, CDR2 SYDVKM. CDR3 coding DNA: TGTGCCAGCAGTCGCCCGGCAGGGGGCTATCACGGGGAGCTGTTTTTT. Translated, it gives CASSRPAGGYHGELFF.

The chain combines TRBV28 with TRBJ1-1; 8 nucleotides line up with TRBD1. The CDR3 sequence is 15 residues long. CDR1 and CDR2 from the germline V gene are MDHEN and SYDVKM. Losses at the gene ends were 5 bases for V and 4 bases for J; bases not matched to a gene: 9. CDR3 nucleotide sequence: TGTGCCAGCAGTACCCGGACAGGGATGACCACTGAAGCTTTCTTT. This encodes CASSTRTGMTTEAFF.

In this sample, this clone turned up once. The chain recombines TRBV27 with TRBJ2-7; D may be TRBD2 (6 bases). Germline V gene lookup returns CDR1 MNHEY and CDR2 SMNVEV (reference sequence). V gave up 6 bases and J gave up 2 bases, with 11 bases separating them. The CDR3 extends over 13 amino acids. The CDR3 nucleotides read TGTGCCAGCAGCCTAGCGCCAACCTACGAGCAGTACTTC. Protein sequence: CASSLAPTYEQYF.

The chain uses TRBV21-1 and TRBJ2-7; the table gives TRBD2 as D, unverified against the DNA. TRBV21-1 is flagged as a pseudogene. There are 15 residues in the CDR3. The CDR3 region has the DNA TGTGCCAGCAGCAACCGCCGGGACTCAGCCTACGAGCAGTACTTC. Amino acids: CASSNRRDSAYEQYF.

The chain has TRBV5-1 and TRBJ2-7; D is perhaps TRBD1 (6 bases). Germline CDR1 SGHRS, CDR2 YFSETQ. The CDR3 consists of 15 residues. Between the trimmed V and J ends, which lost 4 bases and 2 bases, there was a span of 16 bases. CDR3 coding DNA: TGCGCCAGCAGCATAGGACAGCCTCCAACCTACGAGCAGTACTTC. Its protein is CASSIGQPPTYEQYF.

V is TRBV5-6 and J is TRBJ1-5; D may be TRBD1 (5 bases). There are 15 residues in the CDR3. Trimming shortened V by 0 bases and J by 7 bases, and 14 bases separated the two germline ends. CDR1 is SGHDT and CDR2 is YYEEEE in the germline V gene. For the CDR3, the DNA is TGTGCCAGCAGCTTGGCGGGGGAGCCTCCGCAGCCCCAGCATTTT. Translation gives CASSLAGEPPQPQHF. Drawing the rest from reference TRBV5-6 and TRBJ1-5, the complete variable domain is DAGVTQSPTHLIKTRGQQVTLRCSPKSGHDTVSWYQQALGQGPQFIFQYYEEEERQRGNFPDRFSGHQFPNYSSELNVNALLLGDSALYLCASSLAGEPPQPQHFGDGTRLSIL.

The V gene is TRBV11-2, the J gene TRBJ2-7; weak D call: TRBD1 (6 bases). CDR3 size: 15 residues. V gave up 1 base and J gave up 0 bases, with 10 bases separating them. From germline, CDR1 is SGHAT and CDR2 FQNNGV. CDR3 in amino acids: CASSLAGVRSYEQYF. CDR3 DNA: TGTGCCAGCAGCTTAGCAGGGGTCCGCTCCTACGAGCAGTACTTC.

This chain connects TRBV2 to TRBJ1-2; D remains ambiguous. Germline CDR1 reads SNHLY; CDR2 reads FYNNEI. The CDR3 spans 16 residues. Trimming pared 1 base from V and 0 bases from J, leaving 12 bases between. In DNA, the CDR3 is TGTGCCAGCAGTGAAGAAACAGCTAACGCTAACTATGGCTACACCTTC. Translating it yields CASSEETANANYGYTF. The entire variable domain, with the rest obtained from reference TRBV2 and TRBJ1-2, is as follows: EPEVTQTPSHQVTQMGQEVILRCVPISNHLYFYWYRQILGQKVEFLVSFYNNEISEKSEIFDDQFSVERPDGSNFTLKIRSTKLEDSAMYFCASSEETANANYGYTFGSGTRLTVV.

This clone was seen only a few times. The chain is built from TRBV30 and TRBJ1-2; TRBD1 matches at 7 bases. Germline V gene sequence: CDR1 GTSNPN, CDR2 SVGIG (reference sequence). The junction had 25 bases not matched to a gene; V was cut back by 1 base and J by 5 bases. This CDR3 is built from 20 residues. CDR3 sequence (DNA): TGTGCCTGGAGTGCCGTCCGCCTCCGGGACAGCATTTGGAGAGGTTATGGCTACACCTTC. Protein product: CAWSAVRLRDSIWRGYGYTF.